A selection of T cell receptor beta chains follows, all from one sample in a study of early stage breast cancer tumors. Profiled with immunoSEQ multiplex PCR; TCRdb holds only in-frame clones, not every one. The table includes 60,000 to 80,000 clones, approximately 79% detected once. Sequenced input: blood. These receptors were obtained from a person in their sixties with breast cancer. Both conserved end residues are part of each CDR3. A D gene is named only where the DNA matches it firmly. Size values are once, few and many counts, or a class for expanded clones, and some rows have none.

-	few	TRBJ1-2	TRBV28	CASMSQGYGYTF	TGTGCCAGTATGAGCCAGGGCTATGGCTACACCTTC
-	-	TRBJ2-2	TRBV6-4	CASSDRASGELFF	TGTGCCAGCAGTGACAGAGCATCCGGGGAGCTGTTTTTT
-	-	TRBJ1-1	TRBV20-1	CSAGQRGEAFF	TGCAGTGCTGGACAGCGCGGGGAAGCTTTCTTT
-	-	TRBJ1-2	TRBV18	CASSLTGNGYTF	TGTGCCAGCTCACTAACAGGGAATGGCTACACCTTC
TRBD2	-	TRBJ2-3	TRBV27	CASSLAGGTDTQYF	TGTGCCAGCAGTTTGGCGGGAGGCACAGATACGCAGTATTTT
-	few	TRBJ2-7	TRBV7-2	CASSFRHGDEQYF	TGTGCCAGCAGCTTTCGGCATGGTGACGAGCAGTACTTC
-	-	TRBJ2-1	TRBV19	CASSIAADNEQFF	TGTGCCAGTAGTATAGCTGCAGACAATGAGCAGTTCTTC
-	-	TRBJ2-3	TRBV27	CASRRGGTDTQYF	TGTGCCAGCAGAAGGGGGGGCACAGATACGCAGTATTTT
TRBD1	-	TRBJ2-1	TRBV4-1	CASSHGQAPNEQFF	TGCGCCAGCAGCCACGGACAGGCCCCCAATGAGCAGTTCTTC
TRBD1	-	TRBJ2-7	TRBV7-9	CASSPGQYEQYF	TGTGCCAGCAGCCCGGGACAGTACGAGCAGTACTTC
-	-	TRBJ2-5	TRBV5-1	CASSRSGVVETQYF	TGCGCCAGCAGTCGCAGTGGGGTTGTAGAGACCCAGTACTTC
-	-	TRBJ2-1	TRBV19	CASSQGNSYNEQFF	TGTGCCAGTAGCCAGGGGAACTCCTACAATGAGCAGTTCTTC
-	-	TRBJ2-2	TRBV6-1	CASTGQMDTGELFF	TGTGCCAGCACGGGGCAGATGGACACCGGGGAGCTGTTTTTT
TRBD2	-	TRBJ2-5	TRBV18	CASSPLAGVEETQYF	TGTGCCAGCTCACCCCTGGCGGGAGTCGAAGAGACCCAGTACTTC
-	-	TRBJ2-3	TRBV2	CASSEWRATDTQYF	TGTGCCAGCAGTGAGTGGCGGGCCACAGATACGCAGTATTTT
TRBD2	-	TRBJ2-3	TRBV15	CATSIFSGEFTDTQYF	TGTGCCACCAGCATTTTTAGCGGGGAGTTCACAGATACGCAGTATTTT
TRBD2	once	TRBJ2-1	TRBV2	CASRQLAGPYNEQFF	TGTGCCAGCAGGCAACTAGCGGGACCCTACAATGAGCAGTTCTTC
-	-	TRBJ2-2	TRBV11-3	CASRRADNTGELFF	TGTGCCAGCAGGCGAGCCGATAACACCGGGGAGCTGTTTTTT
-	-	TRBJ2-5	TRBV7-2	CASSLGLMETQYF	TGTGCCAGCAGCTTAGGGTTAATGGAGACCCAGTACTTC
-	-	TRBJ2-2	TRBV19	CASSRDLLGELFF	TGTGCCAGTAGTCGGGACCTACTCGGGGAGCTGTTTTTT
-	-	TRBJ1-2	TRBV6-6	CASSGGIGVGGYTF	TGTGCCAGCAGCGGAGGGATTGGGGTGGGCGGCTACACCTTC
TRBD2	few	TRBJ2-7	TRBV6-5	CASRRGANYEQYF	TGTGCCAGTAGGCGGGGGGCGAACTACGAGCAGTACTTC
-	-	TRBJ1-2	TRBV29-1	CSVGGGVYGYTF	TGCAGCGTGGGGGGGGGCGTCTATGGCTACACCTTC
TRBD2	-	TRBJ2-5	TRBV18	CASSPRTSEETQYF	TGTGCCAGCTCACCTCGGACTAGCGAAGAGACCCAGTACTTC
-	-	TRBJ1-3	TRBV6-1	CASRAPGVPGNTIYF	TGTGCCAGCAGAGCCCCAGGGGTCCCTGGAAACACCATATATTTT
TRBD2	-	TRBJ2-2	TRBV10-1	CASSESSGRYTGELFF	TGCGCCAGCAGTGAGTCCAGCGGGAGATACACCGGGGAGCTGTTTTTT
-	once	TRBJ2-5	TRBV6-1	CASSSPGAGETQYF	TGTGCCAGCAGTTCCCCGGGGGCCGGGGAGACCCAGTACTTC
TRBD2	few	TRBJ2-7	TRBV19	CASSIRLARESYEQYF	TGTGCCAGTAGTATTCGACTAGCGCGTGAGTCCTACGAGCAGTACTTC
-	-	TRBJ1-2	TRBV2	CASSITTGGYGYTF	TGTGCCAGCAGTATCACCACAGGAGGGTATGGCTACACCTTC
-	-	TRBJ2-5	TRBV7-3	CASSENYQETQYF	TGTGCCAGCAGCGAAAACTACCAAGAGACCCAGTACTTC
-	-	TRBJ1-2	TRBV20-1	CSAMGAVGYTF	TGCAGTGCTATGGGGGCGGTAGGCTACACCTTC
-	-	TRBJ1-2	TRBV27	CASSLFRSGYGYTF	TGTGCCAGCAGTTTATTCCGGAGTGGCTATGGCTACACCTTC
TRBD2	-	TRBJ2-1	TRBV5-1	CASSSSGTMLLEQFF	TGCGCCAGCAGCTCCTCCGGGACTATGTTGTTGGAGCAGTTCTTC
-	-	TRBJ2-2	TRBV19	CASSSGLGGTGELFF	TGTGCCAGTAGTTCGGGACTGGGGGGCACCGGGGAGCTGTTTTTT
TRBD2	-	TRBJ2-2	TRBV11-2	CASSLLAGNTGELFF	TGTGCCAGCAGCTTACTAGCGGGAAACACCGGGGAGCTGTTTTTT
TRBD1	-	TRBJ1-5	TRBV30	CAWSGAGTGKSQPQHF	TGTGCCTGGAGTGGAGCCGGGACAGGGAAAAGTCAGCCCCAGCATTTT
TRBD1	once	TRBJ1-1	TRBV4-3	CASSQVGQGNTEAFF	TGCGCCAGCAGCCAAGTTGGACAGGGGAACACTGAAGCTTTCTTT
-	-	TRBJ2-1	TRBV9	CASSVARGLCSLF	TGTGCCAGCAGCGTGGCTAGGGGATTATGTTCTCTCTTC
-	-	TRBJ2-7	TRBV10-3	CAISDTELTYEQYF	TGTGCCATCAGTGACACAGAATTGACCTACGAGCAGTACTTC
-	-	TRBJ1-5	TRBV28	CASSLGGNSNQPQHF	TGTGCCAGCAGTTTAGGGGGGAATAGCAATCAGCCCCAGCATTTT
TRBD2	-	TRBJ2-2	TRBV6-6	CASSTPGGSGELFF	TGTGCCAGCAGTACTCCCGGGGGGAGCGGGGAGCTGTTTTTT
-	-	TRBJ1-2	TRBV6-5	CASSYRQNYGYTF	TGTGCCAGCAGTTACCGGCAGAACTATGGCTACACCTTC
-	-	TRBJ2-1	TRBV7-2	CASSLLSEQFF	TGTGCCAGCAGCTTGTTAAGTGAGCAGTTCTTC
-	-	TRBJ1-2	TRBV5-1	CASSPDRNYGYTF	TGCGCCAGCAGTCCGGACAGAAACTATGGCTACACCTTC
TRBD1	-	TRBJ2-1	TRBV4-1	CASSQGFGRTGIYNEQFF	TGCGCCAGCAGCCAAGGGTTTGGCAGGACAGGGATCTACAATGAGCAGTTCTTC
-	-	TRBJ1-3	TRBV9	CASSLWSDSGNTIYF	TGTGCCAGCAGCCTCTGGAGTGACTCTGGAAACACCATATATTTT
TRBD1	-	TRBJ2-7	TRBV29-1	CSALGQGDYEQYF	TGCAGCGCTCTCGGACAGGGGGATTACGAGCAGTACTTC
TRBD1	-	TRBJ2-7	TRBV11-2	CASSLWGQSYEQYF	TGTGCCAGCAGCTTGTGGGGACAGTCCTACGAGCAGTACTTC
-	-	TRBJ2-2	TRBV5-4	CASSSPRSNTGELFF	TGTGCCAGCAGCTCCCCCCGATCGAACACCGGGGAGCTGTTTTTT
-	-	TRBJ1-5	TRBV30	CAWSGLEATQPQHF	TGTGCCTGGAGTGGGTTGGAGGCAACTCAGCCCCAGCATTTT
-	-	TRBJ1-1	TRBV2	CASSDVGWTEAFF	TGTGCCAGCAGTGACGTGGGGTGGACTGAAGCTTTCTTT
-	-	TRBJ2-7	TRBV7-2	CASSSPNRAEQYF	TGTGCCAGCAGCTCCCCCAACCGGGCGGAGCAGTACTTC
-	few	TRBJ2-2	TRBV30	CAWRPGGGVGELFF	TGTGCCTGGAGACCTGGGGGCGGCGTCGGGGAGCTGTTTTTT
TRBD1	-	TRBJ1-1	TRBV27	CASSFITGGTEAFF	TGTGCCAGCAGTTTCATAACAGGGGGGACTGAAGCTTTCTTT
TRBD1	-	TRBJ2-7	TRBV9	CASSAASHGTGIYF	TGTGCCAGCAGCGCGGCCTCCCACGGGACAGGGATTTACTTC